This T cell receptor (beta chain) comes out of a study of radiation and T cells in renal cell carcinoma. Profiling relied on immunoSEQ multiplex PCR, and the TCRdb table lists in-frame clones only, not all of them. The sample holds about 90,000 clones, around four fifths seen once. Broader study findings: Top tumor clonotypes rose in blood 2 weeks post-radiation, then contracted.

Time point: blood 4 weeks post-SBRT, at nephrectomy. Treatment: 15 Gy SBRT to primary tumor, nephrectomy 4 weeks later. The patient's renal cell carcinoma had clear cell pathology. To note about this clone: The antigen remains undetermined.

The CDR3 contains 15 residues. Germline loops: CDR1 LNHDA, CDR2 SQIVND (reference sequence). Trimming removed 6 bases from V and 2 bases from J, with 16 bases in between. The source was blood, collected from a patient whose treatment included radiotherapy and nephrectomy. This chain connects TRBV19 to TRBJ1-2; D unclear. The TCR sequence derives from a man aged 50-59 years with renal cell carcinoma. This CDR3 reads CASRNQQYSNYGYTF. CDR3 sequence (DNA): TGTGCCAGTAGGAACCAACAGTACTCCAACTATGGCTACACCTTC.